This T cell receptor beta chain was sequenced during a study of monozygotic twins with inflammatory bowel disease. Findings and caveats of the study: Inverse Simpson values showed less TCRbeta diversity in IBD patients than in their healthy co-twins.

Germline V gene data show CDR1 as SGHVS and CDR2 as FNYEAQ. The CDR3 length is 16 residues. Concerning this clonotype: The antigen is unknown.

Addition of UMIs with a 6-nucleotide sample barcode was achieved by template switching. TCRdb re-called the 5' RACE reads and shows each CDR3 protein once, DNA omitted. The specimen's table records about 300,000 distinct CDR3 sequences. This TCR was sampled from a human donor with ulcerative colitis or Crohn's disease, or a healthy co-twin of an affected twin (not recorded which). The chain couples TRBV7-6 to TRBJ2-1; TCRdb gives TRBD1 as the D gene, but with no DNA this cannot be confirmed. The sample consisted of blood. The CDR3 region is CASSSRGGLGWDEQFF.